The text below deals with one TCR beta chain. Its antigen is not known. Germline CDR1 and CDR2: LGHNA and YSLEER. Trimming left V 0 bases short and J 7 bases short, with 15 bases between. The CDR3 runs 15 residues. This specimen comes from a study of graft-versus-host responses after intestinal transplantation. Study-wide background: Anti-thymocyte globulin induction, then tacrolimus and steroids for about three years, went to all recipients.

This table comes from immunoSEQ multiplex PCR, and its TCRdb copy is limited to in-frame clones, with some not included. The table lists about 89,000 clones, about 94% of them singletons, with roughly 0.18% in the top ten. Study-level results: Investigators detected GvH clones in recipient marrow, with some emerging earlier in ileum or blood.

The receptor's source is a human donor who was the organ donor for an intestinal transplant. The V call is TRBV4-3, the J call TRBJ1-2; D is perhaps TRBD1 (5 bases). The sequenced sample was unstimulated CD4+ T cells sorted from spleen or lymph node cells, obtained before transplant. The chain's CDR3 is CASSQDVQQGGGYTF. The DNA for the CDR3 is TGCGCCAGCAGCCAAGATGTCCAGCAGGGAGGTGGCTACACCTTC.